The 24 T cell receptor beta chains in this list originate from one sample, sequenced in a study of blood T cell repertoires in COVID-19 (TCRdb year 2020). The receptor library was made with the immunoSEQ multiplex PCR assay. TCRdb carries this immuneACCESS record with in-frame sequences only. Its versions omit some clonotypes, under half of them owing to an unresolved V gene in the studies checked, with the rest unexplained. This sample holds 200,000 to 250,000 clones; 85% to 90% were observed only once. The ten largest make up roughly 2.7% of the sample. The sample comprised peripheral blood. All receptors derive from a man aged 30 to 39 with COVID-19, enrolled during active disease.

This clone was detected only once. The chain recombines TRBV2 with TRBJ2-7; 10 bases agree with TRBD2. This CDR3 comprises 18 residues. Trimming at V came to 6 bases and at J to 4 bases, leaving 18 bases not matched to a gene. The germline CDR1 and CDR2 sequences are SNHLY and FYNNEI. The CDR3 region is CASRPRKLLAGVRYEQYF. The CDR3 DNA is TGTGCCAGCAGGCCTAGGAAACTTCTAGCGGGAGTTAGGTACGAGCAGTACTTC.

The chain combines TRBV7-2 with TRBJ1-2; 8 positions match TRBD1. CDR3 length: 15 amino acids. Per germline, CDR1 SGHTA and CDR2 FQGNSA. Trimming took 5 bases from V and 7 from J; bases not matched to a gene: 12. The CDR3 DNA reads TGTGCCAGCAGCCTCGACAGGGGCCCCCGGGGTGGCTACACCTTC. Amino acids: CASSLDRGPRGGYTF.

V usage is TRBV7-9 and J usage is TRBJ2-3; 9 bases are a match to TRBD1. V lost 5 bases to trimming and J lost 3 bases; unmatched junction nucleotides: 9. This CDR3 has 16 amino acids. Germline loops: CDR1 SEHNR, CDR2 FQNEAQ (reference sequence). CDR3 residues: CASSKGTGGLTDTQYF. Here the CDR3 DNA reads TGTGCCAGCAGCAAGGGAACAGGGGGCCTTACAGATACGCAGTATTTT.

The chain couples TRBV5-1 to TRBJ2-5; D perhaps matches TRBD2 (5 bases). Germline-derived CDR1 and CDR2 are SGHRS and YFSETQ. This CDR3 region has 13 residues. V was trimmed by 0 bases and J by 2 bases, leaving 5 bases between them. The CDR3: CASSLGLQETQYF. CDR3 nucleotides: TGCGCCAGCAGCTTGGGACTACAAGAGACCCAGTACTTC. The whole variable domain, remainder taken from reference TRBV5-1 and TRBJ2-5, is KAGVTQTPRYLIKTRGQQVTLSCSPISGHRSVSWYQQTPGQGLQFLFEYFSETQRNKGNFPGRFSGRQFSNSRSEMNVSTLELGDSALYLCASSLGLQETQYFGPGTRLLVL.

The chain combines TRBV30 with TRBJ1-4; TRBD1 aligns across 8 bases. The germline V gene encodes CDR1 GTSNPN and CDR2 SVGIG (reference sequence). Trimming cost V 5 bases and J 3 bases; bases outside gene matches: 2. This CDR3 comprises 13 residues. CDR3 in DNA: TGTGCCTGGCAGGGGGCGTCTAATGAAAAACTGTTTTTT. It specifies CAWQGASNEKLFF.

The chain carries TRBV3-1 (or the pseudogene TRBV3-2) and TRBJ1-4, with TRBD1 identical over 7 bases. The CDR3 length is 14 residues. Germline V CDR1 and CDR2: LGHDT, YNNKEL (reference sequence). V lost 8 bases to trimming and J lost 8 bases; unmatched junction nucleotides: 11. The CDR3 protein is CASREGAWAEKLFF. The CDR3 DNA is TGTGCCAGCCGGGAGGGGGCGTGGGCCGAAAAACTGTTTTTT.

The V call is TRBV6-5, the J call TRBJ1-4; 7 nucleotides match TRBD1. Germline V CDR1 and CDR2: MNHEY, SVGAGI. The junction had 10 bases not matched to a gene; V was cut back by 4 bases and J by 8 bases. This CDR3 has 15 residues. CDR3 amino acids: CASSFGTGVGEKLFF. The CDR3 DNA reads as TGTGCCAGCAGTTTCGGCACAGGGGTGGGGGAAAAACTGTTTTTT.

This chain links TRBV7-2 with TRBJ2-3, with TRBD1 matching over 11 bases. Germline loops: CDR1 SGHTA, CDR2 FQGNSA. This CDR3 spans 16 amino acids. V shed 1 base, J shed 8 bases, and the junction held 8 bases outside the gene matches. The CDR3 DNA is TGTGCCAGCAGCTTAGGGGGGACAGGGGGAGGTGGTACGCAGTATTTT. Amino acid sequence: CASSLGGTGGGGTQYF.

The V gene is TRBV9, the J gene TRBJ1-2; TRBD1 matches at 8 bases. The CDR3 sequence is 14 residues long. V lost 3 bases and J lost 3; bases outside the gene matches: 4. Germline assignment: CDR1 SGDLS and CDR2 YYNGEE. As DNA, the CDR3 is TGTGCCAGCAGCGGCATGACAGGGGACTATGGCTACACCTTC. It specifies CASSGMTGDYGYTF. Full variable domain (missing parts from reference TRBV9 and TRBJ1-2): DSGVTQTPKHLITATGQRVTLRCSPRSGDLSVYWYQQSLDQGLQFLIQYYNGEERAKGNILERFSAQQFPDLHSELNLSSLELGDSALYFCASSGMTGDYGYTFGSGTRLTVV.

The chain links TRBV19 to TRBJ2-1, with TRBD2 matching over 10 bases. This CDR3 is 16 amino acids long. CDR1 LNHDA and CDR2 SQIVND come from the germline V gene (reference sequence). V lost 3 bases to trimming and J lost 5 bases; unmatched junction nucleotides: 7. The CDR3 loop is CASSMGGLAVNNEQFF. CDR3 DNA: TGTGCCAGTAGTATGGGCGGACTAGCGGTAAACAATGAGCAGTTCTTC.

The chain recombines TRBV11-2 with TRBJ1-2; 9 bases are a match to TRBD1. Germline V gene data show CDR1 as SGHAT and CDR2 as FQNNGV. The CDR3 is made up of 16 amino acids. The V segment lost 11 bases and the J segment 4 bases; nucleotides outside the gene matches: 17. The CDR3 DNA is TGTGCCTGTAGCCGGGGACAGGGCTCATCCGCCTATGGCTACACCTTC. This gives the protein CACSRGQGSSAYGYTF.

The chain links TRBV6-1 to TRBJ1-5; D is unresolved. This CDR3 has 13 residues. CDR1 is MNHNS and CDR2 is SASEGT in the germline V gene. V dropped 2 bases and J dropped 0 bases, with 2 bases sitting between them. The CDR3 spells CASSEHSNQPQHF. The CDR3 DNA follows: TGTGCCAGCAGTGAACATAGCAATCAGCCCCAGCATTTT.

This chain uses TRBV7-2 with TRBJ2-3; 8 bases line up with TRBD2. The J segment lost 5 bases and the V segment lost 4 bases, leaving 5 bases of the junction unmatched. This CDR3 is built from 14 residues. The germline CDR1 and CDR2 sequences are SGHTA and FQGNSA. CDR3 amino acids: CASSWTSLGDTQYF. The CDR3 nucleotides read TGTGCCAGCAGCTGGACTAGCTTGGGAGATACGCAGTATTTT.

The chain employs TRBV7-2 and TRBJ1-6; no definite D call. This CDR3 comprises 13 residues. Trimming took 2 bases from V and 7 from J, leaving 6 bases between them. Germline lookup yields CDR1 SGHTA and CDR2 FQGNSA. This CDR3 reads CASSLSRNSPLHF. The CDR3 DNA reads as TGTGCCAGCAGCTTATCGAGGAATTCACCCCTCCACTTT.

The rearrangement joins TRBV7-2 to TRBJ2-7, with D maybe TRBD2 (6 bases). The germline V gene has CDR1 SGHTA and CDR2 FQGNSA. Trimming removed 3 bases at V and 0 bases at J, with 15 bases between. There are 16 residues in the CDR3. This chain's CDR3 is CASSFGLASSSYEQYF. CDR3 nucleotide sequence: TGTGCCAGCAGCTTTGGGCTAGCGTCTAGCTCCTACGAGCAGTACTTC.

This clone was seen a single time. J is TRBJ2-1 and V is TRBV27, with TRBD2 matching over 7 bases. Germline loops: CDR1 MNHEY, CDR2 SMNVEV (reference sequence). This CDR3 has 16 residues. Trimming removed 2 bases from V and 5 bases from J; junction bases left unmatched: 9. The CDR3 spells CASSLSWGEGHNEQFF. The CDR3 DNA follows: TGTGCCAGCAGTTTAAGTTGGGGGGAGGGCCACAATGAGCAGTTCTTC.

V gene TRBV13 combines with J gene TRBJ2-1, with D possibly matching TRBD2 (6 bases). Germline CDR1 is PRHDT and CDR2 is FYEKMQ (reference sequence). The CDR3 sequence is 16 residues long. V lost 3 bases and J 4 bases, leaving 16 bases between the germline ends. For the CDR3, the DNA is TGTGCCAGCAGCTTGGGTGGAGGGGTAGCGTACAATGAGCAGTTCTTC. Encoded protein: CASSLGGGVAYNEQFF.

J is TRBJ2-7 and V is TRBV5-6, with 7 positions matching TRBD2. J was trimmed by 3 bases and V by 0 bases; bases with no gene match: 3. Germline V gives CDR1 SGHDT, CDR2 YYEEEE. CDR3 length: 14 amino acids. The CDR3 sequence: CASSLGAGDYEQYF. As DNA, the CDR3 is TGTGCCAGCAGCTTGGGGGCGGGAGACTACGAGCAGTACTTC.

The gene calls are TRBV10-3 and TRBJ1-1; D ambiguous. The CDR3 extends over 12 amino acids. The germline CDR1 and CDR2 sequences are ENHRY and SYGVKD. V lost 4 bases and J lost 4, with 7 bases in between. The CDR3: CAISAAGTEAFF. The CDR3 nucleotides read TGTGCCATCAGTGCGGCAGGCACTGAAGCTTTCTTT.

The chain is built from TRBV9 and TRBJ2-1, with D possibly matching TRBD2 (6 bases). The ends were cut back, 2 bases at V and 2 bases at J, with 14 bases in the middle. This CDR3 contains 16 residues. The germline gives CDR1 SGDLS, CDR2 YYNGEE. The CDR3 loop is CASSVQAGGAYNEQFF. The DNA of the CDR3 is TGTGCCAGCAGCGTTCAAGCGGGCGGGGCCTACAATGAGCAGTTCTTC.

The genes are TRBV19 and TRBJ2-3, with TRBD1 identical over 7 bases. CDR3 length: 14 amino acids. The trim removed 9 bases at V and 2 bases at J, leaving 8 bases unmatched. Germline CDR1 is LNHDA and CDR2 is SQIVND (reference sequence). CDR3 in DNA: TGTGCCAGCACGCCGGGACAGAACACAGATACGCAGTATTTT. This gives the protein CASTPGQNTDTQYF. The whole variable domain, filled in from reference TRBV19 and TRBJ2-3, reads DGGITQSPKYLFRKEGQNVTLSCEQNLNHDAMYWYRQDPGQGLRLIYYSQIVNDFQKGDIAEGYSVSREKKESFPLTVTSAQKNPTAFYLCASTPGQNTDTQYFGPGTRLTVL.

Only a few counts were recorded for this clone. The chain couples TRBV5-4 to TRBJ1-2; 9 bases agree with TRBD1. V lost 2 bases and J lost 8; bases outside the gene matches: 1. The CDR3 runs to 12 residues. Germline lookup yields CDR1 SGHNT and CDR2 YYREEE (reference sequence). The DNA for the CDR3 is TGTGCCAGCAGCTTTACAGGGGGCGGCTACACCTTC. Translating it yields CASSFTGGGYTF.

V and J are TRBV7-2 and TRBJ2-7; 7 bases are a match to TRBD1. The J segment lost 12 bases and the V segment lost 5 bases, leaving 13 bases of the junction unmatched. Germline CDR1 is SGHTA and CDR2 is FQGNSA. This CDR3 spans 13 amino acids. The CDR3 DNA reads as TGTGCCAGCAGCCCTGACATCGACAGGGTCTGGTACTTC. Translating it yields CASSPDIDRVWYF.

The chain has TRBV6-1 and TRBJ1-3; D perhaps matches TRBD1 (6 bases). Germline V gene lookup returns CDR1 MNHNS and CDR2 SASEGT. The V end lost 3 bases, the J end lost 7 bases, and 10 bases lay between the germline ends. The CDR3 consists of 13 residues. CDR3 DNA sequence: TGTGCCAGCAGTGACCCTACAGGGAACACCATATATTTT. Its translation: CASSDPTGNTIYF.